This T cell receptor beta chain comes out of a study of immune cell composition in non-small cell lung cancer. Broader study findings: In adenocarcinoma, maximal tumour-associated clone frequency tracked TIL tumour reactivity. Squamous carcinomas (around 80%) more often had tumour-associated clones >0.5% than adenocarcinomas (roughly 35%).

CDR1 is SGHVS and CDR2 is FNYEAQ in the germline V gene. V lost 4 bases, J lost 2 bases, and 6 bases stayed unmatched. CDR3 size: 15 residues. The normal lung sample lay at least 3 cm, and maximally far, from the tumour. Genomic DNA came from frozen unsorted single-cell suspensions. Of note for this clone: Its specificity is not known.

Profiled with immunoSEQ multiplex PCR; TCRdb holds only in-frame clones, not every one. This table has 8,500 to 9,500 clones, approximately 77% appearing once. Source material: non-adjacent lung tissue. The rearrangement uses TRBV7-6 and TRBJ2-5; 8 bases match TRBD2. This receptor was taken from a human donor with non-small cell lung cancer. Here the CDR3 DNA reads TGTGCCAGCAGCTCGACCGGGACTAGGCAAGAGACCCAGTACTTC. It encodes CASSSTGTRQETQYF.